These T cell receptor beta chains were read from a single sample in a study of cytomegalovirus exposure and HLA in healthy donors. Some clones are missing from TCRdb's copy, which holds only in-frame ones; the method was immunoSEQ multiplex PCR. The sample holds some 210,000 clones, around four fifths seen once. Sequencing used PBMCs. These receptors were obtained from a woman aged 45-65 years in good health and CMV-seropositive. CDR3s include the opening cysteine and the closing phenylalanine or tryptophan. A D gene is named only where the DNA matches it firmly. A clone size is listed for some rows: how often the clone was seen (once, few, many), or a class if it is expanded.

D	size	V	J	CDR3	DNA
TRBD2	-	TRBV6-4	TRBJ2-2	CASSEGGIAGELFF	TGTGCCAGCAGTGAGGGAGGGATCGCCGGGGAGCTGTTTTTT
TRBD2	-	TRBV11-1	TRBJ2-1	CASSLSGGAYNEQFF	TGTGCCAGCAGCTTAAGCGGGGGGGCTTACAATGAGCAGTTCTTC
-	-	TRBV9	TRBJ1-3	CASSVGSAHSGNTIYF	TGTGCCAGCAGCGTAGGCAGCGCTCACTCTGGAAACACCATATATTTT
TRBD1	-	TRBV5-6	TRBJ1-1	CASSFRGLGNTEAFF	TGTGCCAGCAGCTTCAGGGGGCTAGGGAACACTGAAGCTTTCTTT
TRBD2	once	TRBV5-1	TRBJ2-1	CASSLAGGPYEQFF	TGCGCCAGCAGCTTAGCGGGGGGGCCTTATGAGCAGTTCTTC
TRBD1	-	TRBV4-3	TRBJ1-1	CASSQETGKSEAFF	TGCGCCAGCAGCCAAGAGACAGGGAAGTCTGAAGCTTTCTTT
-	-	TRBV15	TRBJ1-3	CATSRDIISGNTIYF	TGTGCCACCAGCAGAGATATAATCTCTGGAAACACCATATATTTT
-	-	TRBV21-1	TRBJ2-1	CASSKRTGVHNEQFF	TGTGCCAGCAGCAAACGGACAGGGGTCCACAATGAGCAGTTCTTC
TRBD2	-	TRBV10-2	TRBJ2-2	CASSLAGGITGELFF	TGCGCCAGCAGTTTAGCGGGGGGTATTACCGGGGAGCTGTTTTTT
-	-	TRBV11-2	TRBJ2-2	CASSAGQSAGELFF	TGTGCCAGCAGCGCAGGACAGTCCGCCGGGGAGCTGTTTTTT
-	-	TRBV19	TRBJ1-6	CASSNFAGSNNSPLHF	TGTGCCAGTAGTAATTTCGCCGGGTCCAACAATTCACCCCTCCACTTT
-	-	TRBV5-1	TRBJ2-5	CASRPGVQETQYF	TGCGCCAGCCGACCAGGCGTCCAAGAGACCCAGTACTTC
TRBD2	-	TRBV12-5	TRBJ2-1	CASGLGLLAVYNEQFF	TGTGCTAGTGGTTTAGGTCTACTAGCGGTCTACAATGAGCAGTTCTTC
-	-	TRBV7-2	TRBJ1-4	CASSKGGGINEKLFF	TGTGCCAGCTCTAAGGGGGGGGGAATTAATGAAAAACTGTTTTTT
TRBD1	-	TRBV2	TRBJ1-2	CASSATQGANYGYTF	TGTGCCAGCAGCGCAACCCAGGGGGCGAACTATGGCTACACCTTC
TRBD2	-	TRBV5-5	TRBJ2-7	CASSLIAGTYEQYF	TGTGCCAGCAGTCTAATAGCGGGGACCTACGAGCAGTACTTC
TRBD1	-	TRBV6-6	TRBJ1-5	CASTKRDRSHQPQHF	TGTGCCAGCACCAAACGGGACAGATCCCATCAGCCCCAGCATTTT
-	-	TRBV6-4	TRBJ1-2	CASSVILNGYGYTF	TGTGCCAGCAGTGTGATCCTCAACGGCTATGGCTACACCTTC
TRBD1	-	TRBV6-4	TRBJ2-3	CASSDEAGGVDTQYF	TGTGCCAGCAGTGACGAGGCAGGGGGCGTAGATACGCAGTATTTT
-	-	TRBV11-2	TRBJ2-1	CASSLAGEQFF	TGTGCCAGCAGCTTAGCGGGTGAGCAGTTCTTC
-	-	TRBV9	TRBJ1-1	CASSVDPGLAANTEAFF	TGTGCCAGCAGCGTAGATCCCGGGTTGGCGGCGAACACTGAAGCTTTCTTT
-	-	TRBV4-1	TRBJ2-7	CASSQLSGYSSYEQYF	TGCGCCAGCAGCCAACTCAGCGGCTATAGCTCCTACGAGCAGTACTTC
-	once	TRBV6-6	TRBJ1-5	CASTFGTSIQPQHF	TGTGCCAGCACCTTCGGGACTAGTATTCAGCCCCAGCATTTT
TRBD2	-	TRBV7-6	TRBJ2-2	CASRGAGELFF	TGTGCCAGCCGGGGGGCCGGGGAGCTGTTTTTT
-	-	TRBV5-1	TRBJ1-1	CASSLEGRSTEAFF	TGCGCCAGCAGCTTGGAAGGTAGGAGCACTGAAGCTTTCTTT
TRBD1	-	TRBV7-9	TRBJ1-2	CASSGQGAGYGYTF	TGTGCCAGCAGCGGACAGGGGGCGGGCTATGGCTACACCTTC
-	-	TRBV5-4	TRBJ2-2	CASSLATRTNTGELFF	TGTGCCAGCAGCTTGGCCACACGAACGAACACCGGGGAGCTGTTTTTT
-	few	TRBV2	TRBJ2-5	CASSESRQETQYF	TGTGCCAGCAGTGAGAGCAGGCAAGAGACCCAGTACTTC
-	-	TRBV27	TRBJ2-7	CASSKSRVPTSYEQYF	TGTGCCAGCAGTAAATCCAGGGTACCGACCTCCTACGAGCAGTACTTC
TRBD1	-	TRBV4-3	TRBJ1-2	CASSQTGVPHYGYTF	TGCGCCAGCAGCCAGACAGGGGTCCCCCACTATGGCTACACCTTC
-	once	TRBV28	TRBJ1-1	CASSLWGGWTEAFF	TGTGCCAGCAGTTTATGGGGGGGTTGGACTGAAGCTTTCTTT
-	few	TRBV6-1	TRBJ1-6	CASSQDSFSYNSPLHF	TGTGCCAGCAGTCAAGACAGCTTCAGCTATAATTCACCCCTCCACTTT
TRBD1	-	TRBV29-1	TRBJ1-2	CSGQTGTEYGYTF	TGCAGCGGGCAAACCGGGACAGAGTATGGCTACACCTTC
-	-	TRBV27	TRBJ1-1	CAGKTGTAMNTEAFF	TGTGCCGGAAAGACCGGGACTGCCATGAACACTGAAGCTTTCTTT
-	-	TRBV27	TRBJ2-3	CASSPLRGASTDTQYF	TGTGCCAGCAGTCCTCTCAGGGGGGCTAGCACAGATACGCAGTATTTT
-	-	TRBV4-3	TRBJ2-7	CASSQDIGGFYEQYF	TGCGCCAGCAGCCAAGATATAGGCGGGTTCTACGAGCAGTACTTC
-	-	TRBV14	TRBJ1-4	CASSQDWEGEKLFF	TGTGCCAGCAGCCAAGATTGGGAGGGAGAAAAACTGTTTTTT
TRBD1	few	TRBV28	TRBJ1-2	CASSLGQGRGYTF	TGTGCCAGCAGCCTGGGACAGGGGCGAGGCTACACCTTC
-	-	TRBV5-1	TRBJ2-7	CASSLDTGSYEQYF	TGCGCCAGCAGCTTGGATACAGGGTCCTACGAGCAGTACTTC
-	-	TRBV10-3	TRBJ2-2	CAIGGSLNTGELFF	TGTGCCATCGGCGGCAGTTTAAACACCGGGGAGCTGTTTTTT
TRBD1	once	TRBV7-2	TRBJ1-5	CASSQRTGRQPQHF	TGTGCCAGCAGCCAACGGACAGGGCGTCAGCCCCAGCATTTT
TRBD1	-	TRBV19	TRBJ1-1	CASKTGADATTEAFF	TGTGCCAGTAAAACAGGGGCCGATGCCACCACTGAAGCTTTCTTT
TRBD1	once	TRBV7-9	TRBJ2-7	CASSFSGSRGLYEQYF	TGTGCCAGCAGCTTCTCCGGGTCCAGGGGGCTCTACGAGCAGTACTTC
-	once	TRBV6-5	TRBJ1-6	CASSYVGSSYNSPLHF	TGTGCCAGCAGTTACGTCGGGAGCTCCTATAATTCACCCCTCCACTTT
TRBD2	-	TRBV6-1	TRBJ2-1	CASSERRTSVSYNEQFF	TGTGCCAGCAGTGAACGGAGGACTAGCGTATCCTACAATGAGCAGTTCTTC
-	-	TRBV2	TRBJ1-5	CASGQGHQPQHF	TGTGCCAGCGGGCAGGGGCATCAGCCCCAGCATTTT
TRBD1	-	TRBV19	TRBJ1-6	CASSTGTGGSPLHF	TGTGCCAGTAGTACCGGGACAGGGGGTTCACCCCTCCACTTT
-	-	TRBV11-2	TRBJ1-6	CASSPGYLNYNSPLHF	TGTGCCAGCAGCCCGGGGTATCTGAACTATAATTCACCCCTCCACTTT
-	once	TRBV5-1	TRBJ1-2	CASSFGGVTNYGYTF	TGCGCCAGCAGCTTTGGGGGGGTAACAAACTATGGCTACACCTTC
-	-	TRBV4-3	TRBJ2-1	CASSQDSGVGHSYNEQFF	TGCGCCAGCAGCCAAGATTCTGGGGTGGGGCACTCCTACAATGAGCAGTTCTTC
-	once	TRBV10-3	TRBJ1-5	CAVTGFLDQPQHF	TGTGCCGTCACAGGATTTTTGGATCAGCCCCAGCATTTT
TRBD1	few	TRBV5-1	TRBJ2-5	CASSHEGRGHETQYF	TGCGCCAGCAGCCATGAGGGCAGGGGGCATGAGACCCAGTACTTC
TRBD2	-	TRBV4-2	TRBJ2-7	CASSPGTSGTLSYEQYF	TGTGCCAGCAGCCCCGGGACTAGCGGAACCCTCTCCTACGAGCAGTACTTC
-	-	TRBV5-6	TRBJ1-6	CASSFRRNSPLHF	TGTGCCAGCAGCTTTAGAAGAAATTCACCCCTCCACTTT
-	-	TRBV6-1	TRBJ1-3	CASSEMNLGSTGNTIYF	TGTGCCAGCAGTGAAATGAACCTAGGAAGTACTGGAAACACCATATATTTT
TRBD1	-	TRBV7-6	TRBJ2-1	CASSLGQGYEQFF	TGTGCCAGCAGCTTGGGACAGGGCTATGAGCAGTTCTTC
-	-	TRBV7-9	TRBJ1-4	CASSLGLKVRANEKLFF	TGTGCCAGCAGCTTAGGGTTGAAGGTCCGGGCTAATGAAAAACTGTTTTTT
TRBD1	-	TRBV18	TRBJ1-5	CASSRTGGAESNQPQHF	TGTGCCAGCTCCAGGACAGGGGGCGCAGAAAGCAATCAGCCCCAGCATTTT
TRBD2	-	TRBV5-1	TRBJ2-5	CASSLAGLAGRGTQYF	TGCGCCAGCAGCTTGGCGGGACTAGCGGGACGCGGGACCCAGTACTTC
-	-	TRBV6-1	TRBJ1-1	CASSGGGTANTEAFF	TGTGCCAGCAGTGGGGGGGGGACGGCGAACACTGAAGCTTTCTTT